Each of the 10 T cell receptor beta chains below was sequenced from the same sample in a study of blood T cell repertoires in COVID-19. The assay was immunoSEQ multiplex PCR, and TCRdb's table has in-frame clones only and misses some. The table shows approximately 300,000 clones, with around nine tenths occurring only once. The material sequenced was peripheral blood. The receptors come from a young woman with COVID-19, enrolled during active disease.

This sequence joins TRBV6-1 and TRBJ1-4; D not certain. This CDR3 contains 15 residues. Germline assignment: CDR1 MNHNS and CDR2 SASEGT. V dropped 2 bases and J dropped 6 bases, with 13 bases sitting between them. The CDR3 protein is CASSELAGLDEKLFF. In DNA, the CDR3 is TGTGCCAGCAGTGAATTAGCGGGTCTGGATGAAAAACTGTTTTTT.

The chain combines TRBV18 with TRBJ2-5; possible D gene TRBD1, 6 bases. Trimming took off 5 bases at V and 1 base at J, with 14 bases between the two ends. Looked up from germline, CDR1 is KGHSH and CDR2 is LQKENI. CDR3 length: 15 amino acids. DNA of the CDR3: TGTGCCAGCTCAGCGCTACAGGGATCCCAAGAGACCCAGTACTTC. The encoded protein is CASSALQGSQETQYF.

The rearrangement uses TRBV7-9 and TRBJ1-3; D uncertain. V gave up 1 base and J gave up 1 base, with 5 bases separating them. The CDR3 contains 14 residues. In germline, CDR1 is SEHNR, CDR2 FQNEAQ (reference sequence). The CDR3 DNA sequence: TGTGCCAGCAGCTTAGGGCAGTCTGGAAACACCATATATTTT. Translation: CASSLGQSGNTIYF.

The chain employs TRBV5-1 and TRBJ1-3, with D unclear. Germline-derived CDR1 and CDR2 are SGHRS and YFSETQ. This CDR3 has 13 residues. Trimming stripped 2 bases from V and 4 bases from J, with 7 bases between. CDR3 protein: CASSFGPGNTIYF. CDR3 DNA sequence: TGCGCCAGCAGCTTTGGCCCGGGAAACACCATATATTTT.

The chain combines TRBV11-2 with TRBJ2-7, with no clear D. Germline-derived CDR1 and CDR2 are SGHAT and FQNNGV. V lost 2 bases to trimming and J lost 4 bases, with 12 bases between them. CDR3 size: 14 residues. The CDR3 DNA is TGTGCCAGCAGCTTAACAAACGCCTTTTACGAGCAGTACTTC. As protein: CASSLTNAFYEQYF.

The V and J genes are TRBV4-3 and TRBJ1-2; the D gene is possibly TRBD1 (5 bases). Germline V lookup: CDR1 LGHNA, CDR2 YSLEER. V was cut by 1 base and J by 3 bases, with 15 bases left in between. CDR3 length equals 16 residues. As DNA, the CDR3 is TGCGCCAGCAGCCAAGCCGTCTCTCGGGGGGACTATGGCTACACCTTC. Translating gives CASSQAVSRGDYGYTF.

The rearrangement joins TRBV28 to TRBJ2-1, with TRBD1 identical over 11 bases. The germline V gene has CDR1 MDHEN and CDR2 SYDVKM. With 3 bases clipped from V and 9 bases from J, the junction kept 7 bases outside the gene matches. This CDR3 is built from 15 residues. Here the CDR3 DNA reads TGTGCCAGCAGTTTCCCCCGGACAGGGGGCGCTGAGCAGTTCTTC. Protein: CASSFPRTGGAEQFF.

The rearrangement uses TRBV5-4 and TRBJ2-2; D unresolved. CDR1 is SGHNT and CDR2 is YYREEE in the germline V gene (reference sequence). V shed 3 bases and J shed 0 bases, with 12 bases lying between them. This CDR3 has 16 amino acids. The CDR3 nucleotides read TGTGCCAGCAGCTCGGGTTGGAGTTCGAACACCGGGGAGCTGTTTTTT. The encoded protein is CASSSGWSSNTGELFF.

The rearrangement joins TRBV19 to TRBJ2-2, with 7 positions matching TRBD2. CDR3 length equals 15 residues. After removal of 4 bases from V and 5 bases from J, the junction contained 7 bases not matched to a gene. Germline lookup yields CDR1 LNHDA and CDR2 SQIVND (reference sequence). The CDR3 is CASSKVWEGTGELFF. CDR3 nucleotides: TGTGCCAGTAGTAAGGTTTGGGAGGGGACCGGGGAGCTGTTTTTT.

V usage is TRBV5-3 and J usage is TRBJ1-2, with a possible D match to TRBD1 (6 bases). TRBV5-3 qualifies as an ORF whose function is uncertain. This CDR3 is 17 amino acids long. V lost 4 bases and J 3 bases, leaving 22 bases between the germline ends. The CDR3 loop reads CARSGDQGIRDHYGYTF. The CDR3, as DNA: TGTGCCAGAAGCGGGGACCAGGGGATTCGGGACCACTATGGCTACACCTTC.